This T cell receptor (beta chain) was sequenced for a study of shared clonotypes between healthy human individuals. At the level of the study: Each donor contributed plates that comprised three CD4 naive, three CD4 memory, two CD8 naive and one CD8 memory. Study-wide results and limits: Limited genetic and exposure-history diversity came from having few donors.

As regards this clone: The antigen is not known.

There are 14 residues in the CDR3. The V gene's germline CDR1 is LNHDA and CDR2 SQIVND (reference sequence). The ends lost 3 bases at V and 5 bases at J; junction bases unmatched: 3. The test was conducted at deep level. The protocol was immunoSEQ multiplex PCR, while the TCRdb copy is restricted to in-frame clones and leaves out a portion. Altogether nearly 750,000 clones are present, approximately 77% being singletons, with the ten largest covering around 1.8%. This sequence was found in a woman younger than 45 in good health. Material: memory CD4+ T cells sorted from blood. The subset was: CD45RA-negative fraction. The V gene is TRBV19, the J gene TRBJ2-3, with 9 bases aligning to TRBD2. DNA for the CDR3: TGTGCCAGTAGTATGGGCGGGAGGGGAGATACGCAGTATTTT. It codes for CASSMGGRGDTQYF.